What follows is one TCR beta chain and its context. Antigen: not known. This CDR3 comprises 16 residues. Between the trimmed V and J ends, which lost 6 bases and 8 bases, there was a span of 23 bases. Generation of TCR cDNA used 5'RACE template switching (which added a universal primer site and UMIs). TCRdb re-called the 5' RACE reads through MiXCR, storing one row per CDR3 protein. The sample contains a few hundred thousand distinct CDR3 sequences, 15% to 20% of which appear only once. The data stem from a study of T cells after yellow fever vaccination. Looking at the study overall: Some fractions had low cell numbers, and these were prepared with SMART-Seq v4 Ultra Low Input. General study findings and limits: In post-booster samples, most primary-vaccination clones reappeared (approximately 96% CD4, over 70% CD8).

The receptor's source is a man aged 30-40 years who received the YFV17D yellow fever vaccine. V is TRBV12-3 or TRBV12-4 and J is TRBJ2-1; a possible D gene is TRBD1 (6 bases). The sequencing here drew on PBMCs, taken 15 days after the yellow fever booster vaccination. CDR3 DNA: TGTGCCAGCAGGAAGACAGGCTCGAGAGGTGCCCATGAGCAGTTCTTC. It codes for CASRKTGSRGAHEQFF.